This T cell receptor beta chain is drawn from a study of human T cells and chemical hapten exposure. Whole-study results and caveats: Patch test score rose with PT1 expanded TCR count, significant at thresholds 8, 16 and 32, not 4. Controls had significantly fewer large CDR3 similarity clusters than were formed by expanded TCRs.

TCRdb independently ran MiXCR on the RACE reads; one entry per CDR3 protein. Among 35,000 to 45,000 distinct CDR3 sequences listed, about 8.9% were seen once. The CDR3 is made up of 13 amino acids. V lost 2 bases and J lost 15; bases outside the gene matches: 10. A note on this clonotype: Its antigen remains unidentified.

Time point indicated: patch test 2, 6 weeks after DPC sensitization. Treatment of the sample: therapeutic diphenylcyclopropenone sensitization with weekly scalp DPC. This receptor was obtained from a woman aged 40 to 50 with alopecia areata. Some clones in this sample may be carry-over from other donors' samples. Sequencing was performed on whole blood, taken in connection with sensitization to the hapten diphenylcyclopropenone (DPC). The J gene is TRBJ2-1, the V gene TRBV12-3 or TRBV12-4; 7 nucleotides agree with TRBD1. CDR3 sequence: CASSLRDSLYRFF. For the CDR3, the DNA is TGTGCCAGCAGTTTAAGGGACAGTTTATATAGGTTCTTC.